The following is a T cell receptor (beta chain) sequence with its context. These data belong to a study of blood T cell repertoires in COVID-19. About the study: The study drew acute and convalescent COVID-19 samples from the United States, Italy and Spain. The analysed material was cDNA or gDNA that came from T cells, B-cell-depleted T cells, or PBMCs.

Per the study methods: Counts of nucleated cells, estimated from reference gene primer amplification, were obtained. Here immunoSEQ multiplex PCR was the method, and the copy in TCRdb shows in-frame clones only, minus some. Clonal size and the V and J genes are those of that table, whereas D and trimming came from the DNA. The sample yields roughly 230,000 clones, 85% to 90% seen once. The CDR3 is made up of 12 amino acids. From germline, CDR1 is MDHEN and CDR2 SYDVKM. J lost 6 bases, V lost 6 bases, and 4 bases had no gene match. This clonotype was sampled from a woman aged 40 to 50 who had recovered from COVID-19. This chain uses TRBV28 with TRBJ2-7; the match to TRBD1 covers 8 bases. Sequencing was carried out using peripheral blood. In DNA form, the CDR3 reads TGTGCCAGCAGACGACAGGGGACCGAGCAGTACGTC. Protein: CASRRQGTEQYV.